The 30 T cell receptor beta chains below were found in one sample sequenced in a study of graft-versus-host responses after intestinal transplantation. No cognate antigen is known for these TCRs. Measured with immunoSEQ multiplex PCR; TCRdb has only the in-frame clones, and not every one. The sample shows 80,000 to 100,000 clones, around 90% of them seen only once. The sample here was unstimulated CD4+ T cells sorted from spleen or lymph node cells, taken before intestinal transplant. Every receptor here comes from a human donor who received an intestinal transplant.

The chain couples TRBV11-2 to TRBJ2-5; 7 bases fit TRBD2. In germline, CDR1 is SGHAT, CDR2 FQNNGV. This CDR3 has 14 residues. The junction had 7 bases not matched to a gene; V was cut back by 4 bases and J by 5 bases. The CDR3: CASSWSGVVETQYF. CDR3 sequence (DNA): TGTGCCAGCAGCTGGAGCGGGGTGGTTGAGACCCAGTACTTC.

This clone was counted a few times. The chain links TRBV6-5 to TRBJ1-2; D gene unclear. V was trimmed by 4 bases and J by 1 base, leaving 10 bases between them. CDR1 MNHEY and CDR2 SVGAGI come from the germline V gene. The CDR3 spans 14 residues. For the CDR3, the DNA is TGTGCCAGCAGTTCCTCCGGGGTTAACTATGGCTACACCTTC. It codes for CASSSSGVNYGYTF.

In this sample, this clone turned up once. The gene calls are TRBV9 and TRBJ1-2; 9 bases agree with TRBD1. Germline V CDR1 and CDR2: SGDLS, YYNGEE. CDR3 length equals 18 residues. V shed 4 bases, J shed 0 bases, and the junction held 13 bases outside the gene matches. In DNA form, the CDR3 reads TGTGCCAGCAGCACAAGGCTTTGGGACAGGGTCCCTAACTATGGCTACACCTTC. Protein: CASSTRLWDRVPNYGYTF.

This clone was counted between two and nine times. The V gene is TRBV6-5, the J gene TRBJ1-1; unclear D gene. The V and J ends lost 6 bases and 4 bases respectively, with 12 bases between them. CDR3 length: 13 amino acids. Looked up from germline, CDR1 is MNHEY and CDR2 is SVGAGI. The CDR3 DNA reads TGTGCCAGCAGCCCCGAGCGGGGCACTGAAGCTTTCTTT. Translated: CASSPERGTEAFF.

DNA for the CDR3: TGTGCCAGCTCACCGGCAGGGGTGGTGAATTCACCCCTCCACTTT. It codes for CASSPAGVVNSPLHF. This rearrangement joins TRBV18 to TRBJ1-6; a possible D gene is TRBD1 (6 bases). Germline CDR1 reads KGHSH; CDR2 reads LQKENI. This CDR3 is built from 15 residues. V shed 3 bases and J shed 7 bases, with 13 bases lying between them.

The CDR3 sequence is CASSLDSGNYNEQFF. CDR3 DNA: TGCGCCAGCAGCTTGGATAGCGGAAATTACAATGAGCAGTTCTTC. The chain has TRBV5-1 and TRBJ2-1; the D gene is possibly TRBD2 (6 bases). The CDR3 extends over 15 amino acids. The ends were cut back, 0 bases at V and 4 bases at J, with 11 bases in the middle. Germline lookup yields CDR1 SGHRS and CDR2 YFSETQ.

V usage is TRBV11-1 and J usage is TRBJ1-1; D is perhaps TRBD1 (6 bases). V dropped 5 bases and J dropped 11 bases, with 18 bases sitting between them. The germline V gene has CDR1 SGHAT and CDR2 FQDESV (reference sequence). CDR3 length equals 13 residues. CDR3 sequence reads: CASSQNRDQWAFF. The DNA for the CDR3 is TGTGCCAGCAGCCAAAACAGGGACCAGTGGGCTTTCTTT.

This sequence joins TRBV5-1 and TRBJ1-1; D is uncertain. The CDR3 loop spans 14 amino acids. Between the trimmed V and J ends, which lost 0 bases and 1 base, there was a span of 7 bases. Germline values: CDR1 SGHRS, CDR2 YFSETQ. For the CDR3, the DNA is TGCGCCAGCAGCTTGGCGAGTTGGAACACTGAAGCTTTCTTT. As protein: CASSLASWNTEAFF.

The chain links TRBV19 to TRBJ2-5; maybe TRBD2 (5 bases). The germline CDR1 and CDR2 sequences are LNHDA and SQIVND (reference sequence). CDR3 size: 14 residues. Trimming stripped 0 bases from V and 5 bases from J, with 10 bases between. DNA for the CDR3: TGTGCCAGTAGTATAGAGGGATCGGGGGAGACCCAGTACTTC. Protein: CASSIEGSGETQYF.

This chain uses TRBV4-2 with TRBJ2-2, with a tentative D call TRBD2 (6 bases). The germline V gene encodes CDR1 LGHNA and CDR2 YNFKEQ. V shed 9 bases and J shed 1 base, with 15 bases lying between them. This CDR3 comprises 15 residues. CDR3 nucleotides: TGTGCCAGTGGGGAACTAGCTAAGAACACCGGGGAGCTGTTTTTT. The encoded protein is CASGELAKNTGELFF.

The chain recombines TRBV5-6 with TRBJ2-2; D may be TRBD1 (5 bases). V was trimmed by 2 bases and J by 1 base, leaving 12 bases between them. This CDR3 has 16 amino acids. Germline CDR1 is SGHDT and CDR2 is YYEEEE. CDR3: CASSFFGRVNTGELFF. As DNA, the CDR3 is TGTGCCAGCAGCTTCTTTGGCAGGGTGAACACCGGGGAGCTGTTTTTT. Using reference TRBV5-6 and TRBJ2-2 for the parts outside the CDR3, the full variable domain is DAGVTQSPTHLIKTRGQQVTLRCSPKSGHDTVSWYQQALGQGPQFIFQYYEEEERQRGNFPDRFSGHQFPNYSSELNVNALLLGDSALYLCASSFFGRVNTGELFFGEGSRLTVL.

The chain joins TRBV19 to TRBJ2-3; D may be TRBD2 (5 bases). The CDR3 runs to 14 residues. The germline V gene has CDR1 LNHDA and CDR2 SQIVND (reference sequence). V was shortened by 6 bases and J by 1 base, with 11 bases between the two germline ends. The CDR3 spells CASSGRDRTDTQYF. CDR3 bases: TGTGCCAGTAGCGGCCGGGATCGCACAGATACGCAGTATTTT.

V is TRBV7-9 and J is TRBJ1-1; 7 bases match TRBD1. The V segment lost 7 bases and the J segment 5 bases; nucleotides outside the gene matches: 13. From germline, CDR1 is SEHNR and CDR2 FQNEAQ (reference sequence). The CDR3 spans 15 residues. This chain's CDR3 is CASTFPNTGDTEAFF. CDR3 DNA: TGTGCCAGCACCTTTCCCAATACAGGGGATACTGAAGCTTTCTTT.

The rearrangement links TRBV5-1 to TRBJ1-5; D unresolved. Germline-derived CDR1 and CDR2 are SGHRS and YFSETQ. Trimming removed 0 bases at V and 2 bases at J, with 9 bases between. The CDR3 covers 15 residues. CDR3 DNA: TGCGCCAGCAGCTTGGGGCCGCAGGGCAATCAGCCCCAGCATTTT. It encodes CASSLGPQGNQPQHF. Full variable domain (outside the CDR3, taken from reference TRBV5-1 and TRBJ1-5): KAGVTQTPRYLIKTRGQQVTLSCSPISGHRSVSWYQQTPGQGLQFLFEYFSETQRNKGNFPGRFSGRQFSNSRSEMNVSTLELGDSALYLCASSLGPQGNQPQHFGDGTRLSIL.

This clone is a singleton in its sample. The chain recombines TRBV5-1 with TRBJ2-3; 7 nucleotides match TRBD2. This CDR3 comprises 15 residues. Losses at the gene ends were 0 bases for V and 2 bases for J; bases not matched to a gene: 3. From germline, CDR1 is SGHRS and CDR2 YFSETQ. This chain's CDR3 is CASSLGLAYTDTQYF. The CDR3, as DNA: TGCGCCAGCAGCTTGGGACTAGCCTACACAGATACGCAGTATTTT.

CDR3 nucleotides: TGCGCCAGCAGCCGTACGCAGGAAATGAACACTGAAGCTTTCTTT. This translates into CASSRTQEMNTEAFF. The chain employs TRBV5-1 and TRBJ1-1; D is undetermined. This CDR3 contains 15 residues. Trimming removed 4 bases at V and 0 bases at J, with 13 bases between. CDR1 and CDR2 (germline): SGHRS, YFSETQ.

The chain joins TRBV6-5 to TRBJ2-7; D may be TRBD1 (6 bases). Germline V lookup: CDR1 MNHEY, CDR2 SVGAGI. The CDR3 spans 14 residues. Trimming left V 4 bases short and J 0 bases short, with 10 bases between. CDR3 region: CASSWTESSYEQYF. The CDR3 nucleotides read TGTGCCAGCAGTTGGACAGAAAGCTCCTACGAGCAGTACTTC.

This chain joins TRBV12-5 and TRBJ2-6; the D gene is possibly TRBD1 (5 bases). The CDR3 spans 16 residues. V gave up 1 base and J gave up 2 bases, with 9 bases separating them. CDR1 and CDR2 from the germline V gene are LGHNT and FRNRAP. The CDR3 region has the DNA TGTGCTAGTGGTTTGGCCAGGGTCCCTGGGGCCAACGTCCTGACTTTC. Protein product: CASGLARVPGANVLTF.

This clone was found a few times. The CDR3 region is CASSQAGTQYF. CDR3 in DNA: TGTGCCAGCAGCCAGGCCGGGACCCAGTACTTC. The rearrangement links TRBV6-5 to TRBJ2-5, with D unclear. V was trimmed by 6 bases and J by 7 bases, leaving 9 bases between them. CDR1 and CDR2 from the germline V gene are MNHEY and SVGAGI. The length of the CDR3 is 11 residues.

The CDR3 here is CASSISGPYGYTF. The CDR3 bases are TGTGCCAGTAGTATTTCAGGCCCCTATGGCTACACCTTC. This rearrangement joins TRBV19 to TRBJ1-2; D gene uncertain. V lost 3 bases and J 4 bases, leaving 9 bases between the germline ends. Germline V gene data show CDR1 as LNHDA and CDR2 as SQIVND (reference sequence). The CDR3 contains 13 residues.

V and J are TRBV7-9 and TRBJ2-6; 7 bases fit TRBD1. The germline V gene has CDR1 SEHNR and CDR2 FQNEAQ (reference sequence). The CDR3 length is 18 residues. The ends lost 1 base at V and 2 bases at J; junction bases unmatched: 8. The CDR3 protein is CASSLVWAGGPGANVLTF. Written as DNA, the CDR3 is TGTGCCAGCAGCTTAGTCTGGGCAGGGGGTCCTGGGGCCAACGTCCTGACTTTC.

V and J are TRBV5-1 and TRBJ1-2; no reliable D call. The CDR3 is made up of 13 amino acids. Germline values: CDR1 SGHRS, CDR2 YFSETQ. V was trimmed by 4 bases and J by 7 bases, leaving 14 bases between them. In nucleotides, the CDR3 is TGCGCCAGCAGCGCCTCGGGAGTAGGTGGCTACACCTTC. Its translation is CASSASGVGGYTF.

The chain employs TRBV5-1 and TRBJ2-3; possibly TRBD2 for D (5 bases). CDR1 is SGHRS, CDR2 YFSETQ, per germline. V lost 4 bases to trimming and J lost 0 bases, with 6 bases between them. The CDR3 runs to 13 residues. CDR3 in amino acids: CASSRTSTDTQYF. As DNA, the CDR3 is TGCGCCAGCAGCAGGACTAGCACAGATACGCAGTATTTT.

This chain uses TRBV7-9 with TRBJ1-1; 7 nucleotides match TRBD1. This CDR3 is built from 17 residues. After removal of 5 bases from V and 3 bases from J, the junction contained 15 bases not matched to a gene. Germline assignment: CDR1 SEHNR and CDR2 FQNEAQ (reference sequence). The CDR3 here is CASSPPGQTGQYTEAFF. The CDR3 DNA reads as TGTGCCAGCAGCCCGCCGGGACAGACGGGCCAATACACTGAAGCTTTCTTT.

The chain employs TRBV7-9 and TRBJ2-3, with D possibly matching TRBD1 (5 bases). The germline CDR1 and CDR2 sequences are SEHNR and FQNEAQ (reference sequence). This CDR3 comprises 13 residues. V was pared by 8 bases and J by 5 bases, with 14 bases between. This CDR3 reads CASGFRALDTQYF. The CDR3 bases are TGTGCCAGCGGTTTCAGGGCCCTAGATACGCAGTATTTT. Combining the CDR3 with reference TRBV7-9 and TRBJ2-3 gives the whole variable domain DTGVSQNPRHKITKRGQNVTFRCDPISEHNRLYWYRQTLGQGPEFLTYFQNEAQLEKSRLLSDRFSAERPKGSFSTLEIQRTEQGDSAMYLCASGFRALDTQYFGPGTRLTVL.

The CDR3 here is CASSREKLFF. The CDR3 region has the DNA TGTGCCAGCAGTCGTGAAAAACTGTTTTTT. The chain employs TRBV6-1 and TRBJ1-4; D uncertain. With 5 bases removed from V and 7 bases from J, the gap between germline ends came to 2 bases. The CDR3 totals 10 residues. CDR1 MNHNS and CDR2 SASEGT come from the germline V gene.

The V call is TRBV5-1, the J call TRBJ1-2, with D unclear. The V end was cut by 7 bases, the J end by 4 bases, with 8 bases between. The CDR3 spans 11 residues. Per germline, CDR1 SGHRS and CDR2 YFSETQ. CDR3 amino acids: CASRSLYGYTF. The CDR3 DNA is TGCGCCAGCCGCAGTCTCTATGGCTACACCTTC.

This clone showed up just once. The chain combines TRBV7-3 with TRBJ2-1; a possible D gene is TRBD2 (5 bases). Trimming removed 5 bases from V and 5 bases from J, with 16 bases in between. CDR3 length equals 15 residues. CDR1 and CDR2 (germline): SGHTA, FQGTGA. CDR3 protein: CASSQRGLGDNEQFF. The CDR3 coding sequence is TGTGCCAGCAGCCAGAGAGGCCTGGGAGACAATGAGCAGTTCTTC.

V gene TRBV6-5 combines with J gene TRBJ1-5; weak D call: TRBD1 (5 bases). The CDR3 consists of 16 residues. The V end lost 2 bases, the J end lost 6 bases, and 17 bases lay between the germline ends. CDR1 is MNHEY, CDR2 SVGAGI, per germline. The DNA for the CDR3 is TGTGCCAGCAGTTACACCCCCCCGGGGGGGGGTCAGCCCCAGCATTTT. Its protein is CASSYTPPGGGQPQHF.

The V call is TRBV20-1, the J call TRBJ1-2; D not certain. CDR3 length equals 10 residues. Germline CDR1 is DFQATT and CDR2 is SNEGSKA (reference sequence). CDR3 DNA sequence: TGCAGGGCGGGTAACTATGGCTACACCTTC. Residues: CRAGNYGYTF.